These 30 T cell receptor beta chains came from one sample sequenced in a study of brain T cells in children with intractable seizures. Sequenced by immunoSEQ multiplex PCR; TCRdb stores in-frame clones only, minus some. This table has 110,000 or so clones, approximately 94% appearing once. The source material was peripheral blood, sampled at surgery. Receptors were obtained from a boy younger than two with hemimegalencephaly and intractable seizures.

The chain has TRBV5-1 and TRBJ2-2; perhaps TRBD1 as D (6 bases). Trimming shortened V by 5 bases and J by 4 bases, and 15 bases separated the two germline ends. The germline gives CDR1 SGHRS, CDR2 YFSETQ. The CDR3 covers 15 residues. The CDR3 loop reads CASSLTGKGTGELFF. CDR3 sequence (DNA): TGCGCCAGCAGTCTTACAGGGAAAGGCACCGGGGAGCTGTTTTTT.

V usage is TRBV7-8 and J usage is TRBJ1-4; 8 bases align to TRBD1. The CDR3 has 16 amino acids. Germline V gives CDR1 SGHVS, CDR2 FQNEAQ. Trimming removed 7 bases from V and 5 bases from J; junction bases left unmatched: 12. The CDR3 DNA reads TGTGCCAGCACCGTCCGAGAGGACAGGGCGAATGAAAAACTGTTTTTT. The encoded protein is CASTVREDRANEKLFF. Looking up the rest from reference TRBV7-8 and TRBJ1-4 gives the full variable domain: GAGVSQSPRYKVAKRGQDVALRCDPISGHVSLFWYQQALGQGPEFLTYFQNEAQLDKSGLPSDRFFAERPEGSVSTLKIQRTQQEDSAVYLCASTVREDRANEKLFFGSGTQLSVL.

The chain combines TRBV15 with TRBJ2-7, with 7 bases aligning to TRBD1. The CDR3 length is 16 residues. Per germline, CDR1 LNHNV and CDR2 YYDKDF (reference sequence). With V trimmed by 0 bases and J by 2 bases, 7 bases remained unmatched. The CDR3 reads CATSRDPGTEPYEQYF. The DNA of the CDR3 is TGTGCCACCAGCAGAGACCCGGGGACAGAACCCTACGAGCAGTACTTC.

The chain couples TRBV6-5 to TRBJ2-1; 13 nucleotides align to TRBD2. The V gene end was trimmed by 8 bases and the J gene end by 7 bases; junction bases not matched to a gene: 5. Per germline, CDR1 MNHEY and CDR2 SVGAGI. CDR3 length: 14 residues. CDR3 DNA sequence: TGTGCCAGCTCCGGGACTAGCGGGGCTAATGAGCAGTTCTTC. As protein: CASSGTSGANEQFF.

The chain employs TRBV6-2 or TRBV6-3 and TRBJ1-1; D gene uncertain. The germline V gene encodes CDR1 MNHEY and CDR2 SVGEGT. V dropped 2 bases and J dropped 4 bases, with 17 bases sitting between them. This CDR3 has 16 amino acids. CDR3 in DNA: TGTGCCAGCAGTTACACGCCAACCGAGGCAACCACTGAAGCTTTCTTT. It encodes CASSYTPTEATTEAFF.

This clone was counted a single time. The CDR3 spells CASSQAPGGVYNEQFF. The CDR3 DNA reads TGTGCCAGCAGCCAAGCCCCTGGCGGGGTCTACAATGAGCAGTTCTTC. The chain links TRBV4-2 to TRBJ2-1, with a tentative D call TRBD2 (6 bases). In germline, CDR1 is LGHNA, CDR2 YNFKEQ. V was pared by 1 base and J by 3 bases, with 13 bases between. The CDR3 has 16 residues.

The genes are TRBV5-1 and TRBJ1-1, with 8 bases fitting TRBD1. Germline V gene lookup returns CDR1 SGHRS and CDR2 YFSETQ. The CDR3 runs to 16 residues. V was pared by 2 bases and J by 0 bases, with 6 bases of the junction left unmatched. The CDR3 bases are TGCGCCAGCAGCTTAGGGACAGGCTCCCTGAACACTGAAGCTTTCTTT. The encoded protein is CASSLGTGSLNTEAFF. The entire variable domain, with the rest obtained from reference TRBV5-1 and TRBJ1-1, is as follows: KAGVTQTPRYLIKTRGQQVTLSCSPISGHRSVSWYQQTPGQGLQFLFEYFSETQRNKGNFPGRFSGRQFSNSRSEMNVSTLELGDSALYLCASSLGTGSLNTEAFFGQGTRLTVV.

This chain joins TRBV29-1 and TRBJ2-7; the D gene is possibly TRBD2 (5 bases). CDR3 length: 13 amino acids. Germline V gene data show CDR1 as SQVTM and CDR2 as ANQGSEA. V lost 4 bases and J lost 1, with 11 bases in between. The CDR3 sequence: CSVVVPGSYEQYF. As DNA, the CDR3 is TGCAGCGTTGTTGTCCCGGGGTCCTACGAGCAGTACTTC.

The genes are TRBV5-1 and TRBJ2-1, with 8 bases identical to TRBD2. CDR1 and CDR2 (germline): SGHRS, YFSETQ. With 0 bases clipped from V and 2 bases from J, the junction kept 7 bases outside the gene matches. This CDR3 contains 17 residues. CDR3 loop: CASSLVILGLAYNEQFF. The CDR3 nucleotides read TGCGCCAGCAGCTTGGTTATTTTGGGACTAGCCTACAATGAGCAGTTCTTC.

V gene TRBV28 combines with J gene TRBJ2-7, with 9 positions matching TRBD1. Germline CDR1 MDHEN, CDR2 SYDVKM. V shed 4 bases, J shed 5 bases, and the junction held 12 bases outside the gene matches. The CDR3 consists of 16 residues. Here the CDR3 reads CASSSIWGTGFDEQYF. As DNA, the CDR3 is TGTGCCAGCAGTTCTATTTGGGGGACAGGGTTCGACGAGCAGTACTTC.

The V call is TRBV28, the J call TRBJ2-7, with D hard to call. With 7 bases removed from V and 3 bases from J, the gap between germline ends came to 7 bases. Germline CDR1 is MDHEN and CDR2 is SYDVKM. CDR3 size: 11 residues. The CDR3 spells CASTLLYEQYF. In DNA, the CDR3 is TGTGCCAGCACCCTCCTCTACGAGCAGTACTTC.

This sequence joins TRBV5-1 and TRBJ1-1; 9 bases fit TRBD1. This CDR3 contains 16 residues. Germline lookup yields CDR1 SGHRS and CDR2 YFSETQ. J gave up 0 bases and V 4 bases, and 7 bases lay outside the gene matches. This chain's CDR3 is CASSVGTGTMNTEAFF. The CDR3 DNA reads TGCGCCAGCAGCGTAGGGACAGGGACGATGAACACTGAAGCTTTCTTT.

V gene TRBV2 combines with J gene TRBJ2-1; TRBD2 is a possible D gene (6 bases). The length of the CDR3 is 15 residues. Germline CDR1 and CDR2: SNHLY and FYNNEI. Trimming shortened V by 7 bases and J by 1 base, and 14 bases separated the two germline ends. CDR3 residues: CASTPPRGSYNEQFF. CDR3 coding DNA: TGTGCCAGCACCCCCCCGCGGGGTTCCTACAATGAGCAGTTCTTC. The full variable domain, its missing parts supplied by reference TRBV2 and TRBJ2-1, is EPEVTQTPSHQVTQMGQEVILRCVPISNHLYFYWYRQILGQKVEFLVSFYNNEISEKSEIFDDQFSVERPDGSNFTLKIRSTKLEDSAMYFCASTPPRGSYNEQFFGPGTRLTVL.

The genes are TRBV6-5 and TRBJ2-3; D is unresolved. The CDR3 spans 15 residues. Trimming removed 1 base at V and 1 base at J, with 9 bases between. Germline V CDR1 and CDR2: MNHEY, SVGAGI. CDR3: CASSYFGGRTDTQYF. CDR3 nucleotide sequence: TGTGCCAGCAGTTACTTCGGCGGCCGCACAGATACGCAGTATTTT.

CDR3 residues: CASSTWNDEQFF. In DNA form, the CDR3 reads TGTGCCAGTAGTACCTGGAATGATGAGCAGTTCTTC. The V call is TRBV19, the J call TRBJ2-1, with unresolved D. Trimming took off 4 bases at V and 8 bases at J, with 9 bases between the two ends. The germline gives CDR1 LNHDA, CDR2 SQIVND (reference sequence). The CDR3 totals 12 residues.

The chain links TRBV7-9 to TRBJ2-3, with no clear D. V was cut by 1 base and J by 0 bases, with 5 bases left in between. This CDR3 has 14 residues. Germline V gene lookup returns CDR1 SEHNR and CDR2 FQNEAQ (reference sequence). CDR3 DNA: TGTGCCAGCAGCTTAGGGCCCAGCACAGATACGCAGTATTTT. This codes for CASSLGPSTDTQYF.

This clone occurred a few times. The CDR3 sequence is CASSFSQETQYF. The CDR3 coding sequence is TGTGCCAGCAGTTTCTCCCAAGAGACCCAGTACTTC. The chain employs TRBV6-2 or TRBV6-3 and TRBJ2-5; D is uncertain. This CDR3 is 12 amino acids long. Trimming removed 4 bases at V and 1 base at J, with 4 bases between. Per germline, CDR1 MNHEY and CDR2 SVGEGT.

The chain links TRBV28 to TRBJ1-6, with 8 bases fitting TRBD1. CDR1 MDHEN and CDR2 SYDVKM come from the germline V gene. The CDR3 is made up of 18 amino acids. Trimming cost V 5 bases and J 5 bases; bases outside gene matches: 14. CDR3 DNA sequence: TGTGCCAGCAGTCCACGTGCCCGGACAGGGTGGAATAATTCACCCCTCCACTTT. This codes for CASSPRARTGWNNSPLHF.

The CDR3, as DNA: TGTGCCAGCAGCTACGCCGGGACTAGAAGCACAGATACGCAGTATTTT. Translated: CASSYAGTRSTDTQYF. The V call is TRBV13, the J call TRBJ2-3; TRBD2 aligns across 8 bases. The CDR3 is 16 residues long. Unmatched junction bases numbered 6, after V lost 4 bases and J lost 0 bases. Germline CDR1 and CDR2: PRHDT and FYEKMQ (reference sequence).

The CDR3 coding sequence is TGTGCCAGCAGCGAAAGACTAGCGGGAGTTGGAGAGACCCAGTACTTC. Amino acids: CASSERLAGVGETQYF. The chain is built from TRBV14 and TRBJ2-5; 12 nucleotides align to TRBD2. The CDR3 extends over 16 amino acids. Germline trimming cut 5 bases from V and 4 bases from J; bases unmatched to any gene: 8. The germline V gene has CDR1 SGHDN and CDR2 FVKESK.

The chain has TRBV30 and TRBJ2-5; 13 nucleotides match TRBD2. The CDR3 extends over 17 amino acids. Germline CDR1 reads GTSNPN; CDR2 reads SVGIG (reference sequence). Trimming removed 5 bases from V and 5 bases from J; junction bases left unmatched: 14. CDR3 in amino acids: CAWEGLAGATGGETQYF. The DNA of the CDR3 is TGTGCCTGGGAAGGACTAGCGGGAGCAACGGGGGGGGAGACCCAGTACTTC.

The rearrangement uses TRBV5-4 and TRBJ1-2; no clear D gene. This CDR3 has 15 residues. Germline loops: CDR1 SGHNT, CDR2 YYREEE (reference sequence). The V end was cut by 0 bases, the J end by 4 bases, with 13 bases between. CDR3 region: CASSLEVPGAYGYTF. CDR3 bases: TGTGCCAGCAGCTTGGAAGTCCCAGGCGCCTATGGCTACACCTTC.

This rearrangement joins TRBV7-2 to TRBJ2-5; weak D call: TRBD2 (6 bases). The CDR3 totals 15 residues. Trimming shortened V by 2 bases and J by 5 bases, and 15 bases separated the two germline ends. CDR1 is SGHTA and CDR2 is FQGNSA in the germline V gene. The CDR3 region is CASSLITGVGETQYF. The CDR3 nucleotides are TGTGCCAGCAGCTTAATTACGGGAGTGGGGGAGACCCAGTACTTC.

The gene calls are TRBV27 and TRBJ2-3; 10 positions match TRBD2. CDR3 length: 14 residues. Germline CDR1 is MNHEY and CDR2 is SMNVEV (reference sequence). Trimming took 2 bases from V and 11 from J; bases not matched to a gene: 7. Here the CDR3 DNA reads TGTGCCAGCAGTTTACTAGCGGGAGCGGGAGGGCAGTATTTT. It yields the protein CASSLLAGAGGQYF.

CDR3 in amino acids: CAISARGGLADTGELFF. In DNA, the CDR3 is TGTGCCATCAGTGCCAGAGGGGGGCTAGCGGACACCGGGGAGCTGTTTTTT. The chain uses TRBV10-3 and TRBJ2-2; TRBD2 might be the D (7 bases). This CDR3 region has 17 residues. Germline CDR1 and CDR2: ENHRY and SYGVKD. Trimming removed 4 bases from V and 3 bases from J, with 18 bases in between.

The V gene is TRBV6-1, the J gene TRBJ2-3; D is unclear. Deletions cut 0 bases from V and 4 bases from J, with 2 bases between. This CDR3 contains 12 residues. Germline CDR1 and CDR2: MNHNS and SASEGT. The CDR3 coding sequence is TGTGCCAGCAGTGAAGCTGCAGATACGCAGTATTTT. Translating gives CASSEAADTQYF.

This chain uses TRBV4-2 with TRBJ2-7; the D call may be TRBD1 or TRBD2 (5 bases each). Germline-derived CDR1 and CDR2 are LGHNA and YNFKEQ. The CDR3 totals 15 residues. Trimming cost V 3 bases and J 4 bases, with 16 bases left between them. CDR3 protein: CASSHVRDPSYEQYF. CDR3 nucleotide sequence: TGTGCCAGCAGCCACGTACGGGACCCCTCGTACGAGCAGTACTTC.

This chain connects TRBV6-1 to TRBJ2-4; D possibly matches TRBD1 or TRBD2 (7 bases each). This CDR3 spans 18 amino acids. Trimming took 6 bases from V and 3 from J, leaving 24 bases between them. Germline lookup yields CDR1 MNHNS and CDR2 SASEGT. The CDR3 loop reads CASSELERDREGKNIQYF. The CDR3 nucleotides read TGTGCCAGCAGCGAACTGGAGAGAGACAGGGAGGGCAAAAACATTCAGTACTTC.

The chain is built from TRBV5-1 and TRBJ2-1; D uncertain. Trimming removed 4 bases from V and 5 bases from J, with 10 bases in between. Germline V CDR1 and CDR2: SGHRS, YFSETQ. The CDR3 is made up of 13 amino acids. DNA of the CDR3: TGCGCCAGCAGCCCGGACCCCGACAATGAGCAGTTCTTC. This codes for CASSPDPDNEQFF.

The rearrangement uses TRBV4-2 and TRBJ2-3; TRBD2 might be the D (6 bases). The CDR3 totals 15 residues. Between the trimmed V and J ends, which lost 0 bases and 7 bases, there was a span of 14 bases. CDR1 LGHNA and CDR2 YNFKEQ come from the germline V gene. The CDR3 region is CASSQDRVAAYTQYF. CDR3 DNA: TGTGCCAGCAGCCAAGATAGGGTAGCGGCTTATACGCAGTATTTT.